The rows below give T cell receptor beta chains drawn from one sample of a study of shared clonotypes between healthy human individuals. TCRdb's table, derived via immunoSEQ multiplex PCR, lists solely in-frame clones and lacks some. The sample has approximately 2.5 million clones, more than 85% seen once. Material: naive CD4+ T cells from PBMCs. These TCRs come from a man in his late teens or twenties in good health. Some clones in this sample may be carry-over from other donors' samples. The CDR3 runs from the conserved cysteine through the conserved F or W. Each record gives: D gene, clone size, J gene, V gene, CDR3 DNA, CDR3 protein. A D gene is named only where the DNA matches it firmly. Size values are once, few and many counts, or a class for expanded clones, and some rows have none.

>.|.|TRBJ2-6|TRBV28
TGTGCCAGCAGTTCCAACCCGGCACGGCTCTCTGGGGCCAACGTCCTGACTTTC
CASSSNPARLSGANVLTF
>.|.|TRBJ2-3|TRBV6-8
TGTGCCAGCAGTTACCAGGCAGGGCAGGCCGCAGATACGCAGTATTTT
CASSYQAGQAADTQYF
>.|.|TRBJ2-7|TRBV7-9
TGTGCCAGCAGCTTAGATGTCTCCGGGCAGTACTTC
CASSLDVSGQYF
>.|.|TRBJ2-1|TRBV9
TGTGCCAGCAGCGTAGTCGGGCAGTCCTACAATGAGCAGTTCTTC
CASSVVGQSYNEQFF
>.|.|TRBJ1-1|TRBV5-1
TGCGCCAGCAGCTTAGAGGGGGGGCCGGCAGCTGAAGCTTTCTTT
CASSLEGGPAAEAFF
>.|.|TRBJ1-4|TRBV4-1
TGCGCCAGCAGTCCTAGGGGCGAAGCAACTAATGAAAAACTGTTTTTT
CASSPRGEATNEKLFF
>.|.|TRBJ2-7|TRBV5-1
TGCGCCAGCAGCTTGCCGGGAGCCTCCTACGAGCAGTACTTC
CASSLPGASYEQYF
>.|.|TRBJ1-5|TRBV10-2
TGCGCCAGCAGTGACAGGGAGGGTCTATATAGCAATCAGCCCCAGCATTTT
CASSDREGLYSNQPQHF
>TRBD1|.|TRBJ2-5|TRBV10-3
TGTGCCATCAGTGCAGCGACAGGGACAGAGACCCAGTACTTC
CAISAATGTETQYF
>.|once|TRBJ2-1|TRBV7-3
TGTGCCAGCGGCTTAGGGGTAGCGGAATACAATGAGCAGTTCTTC
CASGLGVAEYNEQFF
>.|.|TRBJ2-7|TRBV7-2
TGTGCCAGCAGCCCGGCGGTGGGAGCCTACGAGCAGTACTTC
CASSPAVGAYEQYF
>TRBD1|.|TRBJ1-1|TRBV6-5
TGTGCCAGCAGTTTGACAGGGAGGCGGGTAGATGATGAAGCTTTCTTT
CASSLTGRRVDDEAFF
>TRBD1|.|TRBJ1-3|TRBV7-9
TGTGCCAGCAGCCCACCGGGACAGACCTATGGAAACACCATATATTTT
CASSPPGQTYGNTIYF
>.|.|TRBJ1-1|TRBV2
TGTGCCAGCAGTGAAGCGGTTTTCTCTTGGTCAGGCGAAGCTTTCTTT
CASSEAVFSWSGEAFF
>.|.|TRBJ2-2|TRBV5-1
TGCGCCAGCAGCCCAAGGCAGACCGGGGAGCTGTTTTTT
CASSPRQTGELFF
>.|once|TRBJ1-2|TRBV28
TGTGCCAGCAGGCCCTGGGGGATCAACTATGGCTACACCTTC
CASRPWGINYGYTF
>TRBD2|once|TRBJ2-1|TRBV6-5
TGTGCCAGCAGTTCCCCGACTAGCGGGTTCAATGAGCAGTTCTTC
CASSSPTSGFNEQFF
>.|.|TRBJ2-2|TRBV5-1
TGCGCCAGCAGCTTGTTGTTTAGCTCCGGGGAGCTGTTTTTT
CASSLLFSSGELFF
>.|.|TRBJ2-7|TRBV30
TGTGCCTGGACCCCCCGGACGAGCTCCTACGAGCAGTACTTC
CAWTPRTSSYEQYF
>.|.|TRBJ2-1|TRBV4-1
TGCGCCAGCAGCCAAGTGTCCCAGGAATACGCAATTACGTTCTTC
CASSQVSQEYAITFF
>.|.|TRBJ2-1|TRBV7-2
TGTGCCAGCAGCTTGTTACAGCGTAATGAGCAGTTCTTC
CASSLLQRNEQFF
>TRBD1|.|TRBJ1-2|TRBV6-1
TGTGCCAGCAGTCGACAGGGAGATGGCTACACCTTC
CASSRQGDGYTF
>.|.|TRBJ1-2|TRBV6-5
TGTGCCAGCAGTTACTCGATGACGGGACGGGTCTATGGCTACACCTTC
CASSYSMTGRVYGYTF
>TRBD2|.|TRBJ2-7|TRBV5-1
TGCGCCAGCAGCGGGACTAGCTCCTACGAGCAGTACTTC
CASSGTSSYEQYF
>TRBD1|.|TRBJ2-3|TRBV7-2
TGTGCCAGTGGACTGACAGGGTCAATTTCCGATACGCAGTATTTT
CASGLTGSISDTQYF
>.|.|TRBJ2-1|TRBV28
TGTGCCAGCAGTTTTAAGGGGCAGGTCTACAATGAGCAGTTCTTC
CASSFKGQVYNEQFF
>.|.|TRBJ2-5|TRBV20-1
TGCAGTGCGAGTGAAGAGACCCAGTACTTC
CSASEETQYF
>TRBD1|.|TRBJ2-2|TRBV2
TGTGCCAGCAGTTATGACAGGGGGAACACCGGGGAGCTGTTTTTT
CASSYDRGNTGELFF
>.|.|TRBJ2-7|TRBV27
TGTGCCAGCACCAAAATCAGAGGAATCGACTACCTCTCCTACGAGCAGTACTTC
CASTKIRGIDYLSYEQYF
>.|few|TRBJ1-4|TRBV5-4
TGTGCCAGCAGCACCGCACGAGAGGGAAAACTGTTTTTT
CASSTAREGKLFF
>.|.|TRBJ1-4|TRBV7-8
TGTGCCAGCACCCCTAGGGCTCATGAAAAACTGTTTTTT
CASTPRAHEKLFF
>.|.|TRBJ2-1|TRBV28
TGTGCCAGCAGTTTGCCTCGGGAGCAGTTCTTC
CASSLPREQFF
>.|.|TRBJ1-3|TRBV19
TGTGCCAGTAGTATATGGGCCGCCGACTCTGGAAACACCATATATTTT
CASSIWAADSGNTIYF